This T cell receptor (beta chain) was sequenced for a study of T cell clonotyping in hematopoietic cell transplantation. Looking at the study overall: Recipients' pretransplant samples followed cytoreduction. Study findings and constraints: Without cell sorting, CD4 versus CD8 contributions remain unresolved. Pathologically expanded recipient clonotypes increased progressively from day 30 to day 180 as diversity fell. At the given depth, recipient repertoires were over 97% de novo clonotypes.

On this clone: Its antigen is as yet unknown.

CDR1 SQVTM and CDR2 ANQGSEA come from the germline V gene. V dropped 2 bases and J dropped 0 bases, with 5 bases sitting between them. The CDR3 contains 13 residues. The time point here: recipient sample about 28 days before transplant, after cytoreduction. The data were produced by immunoSEQ multiplex PCR, yet TCRdb's version contains in-frame clones alone and is incomplete. The data show about 45,000 clones, about four fifths seen once. The chain has TRBV29-1 and TRBJ1-3; D remains ambiguous. The source is a man aged 55-75 years with myelodysplastic syndrome. Some clones in this sample may be carry-over from other donors' samples. Sequencing used peripheral blood mononuclear cells, obtained before stem cell transplant. The DNA for the CDR3 is TGCAGCGTTGAACACAGCTCTGGAAACACCATATATTTT. It encodes CSVEHSSGNTIYF.